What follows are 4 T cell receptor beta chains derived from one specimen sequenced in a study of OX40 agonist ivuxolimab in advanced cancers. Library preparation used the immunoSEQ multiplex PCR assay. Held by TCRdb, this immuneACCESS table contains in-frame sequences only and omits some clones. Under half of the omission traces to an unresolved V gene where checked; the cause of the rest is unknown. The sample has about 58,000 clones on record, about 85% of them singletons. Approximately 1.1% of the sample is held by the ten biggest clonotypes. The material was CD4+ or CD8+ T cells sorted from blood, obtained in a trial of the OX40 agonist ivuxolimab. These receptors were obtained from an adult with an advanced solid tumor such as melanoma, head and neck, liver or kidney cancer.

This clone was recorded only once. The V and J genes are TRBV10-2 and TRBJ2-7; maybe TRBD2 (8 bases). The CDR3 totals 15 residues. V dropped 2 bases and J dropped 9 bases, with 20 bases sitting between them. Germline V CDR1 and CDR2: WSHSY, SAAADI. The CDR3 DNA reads TGCGCCAGCAGTGAGGGGGAGACAGGGACTAGTCGGCAGTACTTC. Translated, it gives CASSEGETGTSRQYF.

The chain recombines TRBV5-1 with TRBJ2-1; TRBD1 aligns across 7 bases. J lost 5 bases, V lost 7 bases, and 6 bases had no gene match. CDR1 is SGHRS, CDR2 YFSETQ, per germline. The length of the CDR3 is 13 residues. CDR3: CASRQGVDNEQFF. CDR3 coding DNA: TGCGCCAGCCGTCAGGGGGTGGACAATGAGCAGTTCTTC.

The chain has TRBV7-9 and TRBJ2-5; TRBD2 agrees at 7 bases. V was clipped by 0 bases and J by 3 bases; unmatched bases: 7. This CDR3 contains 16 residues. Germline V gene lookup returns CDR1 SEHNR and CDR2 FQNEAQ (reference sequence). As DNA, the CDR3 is TGTGCCAGCAGCTTAGCATCAGGGAGGGTAGAAGAGACCCAGTACTTC. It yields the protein CASSLASGRVEETQYF.

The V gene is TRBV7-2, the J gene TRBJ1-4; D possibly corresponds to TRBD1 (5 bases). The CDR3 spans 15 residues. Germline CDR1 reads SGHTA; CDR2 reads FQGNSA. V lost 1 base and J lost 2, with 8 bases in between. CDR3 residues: CASSLGGVTNEKLFF. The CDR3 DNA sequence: TGTGCCAGCAGCTTAGGAGGGGTCACTAATGAAAAACTGTTTTTT.